What follows are 30 T cell receptor beta chains derived from one specimen sequenced in a study of cytomegalovirus exposure and HLA in healthy donors. PCR employed 60 Vbeta and 13 Jbeta primers. Assay used: immunoSEQ multiplex PCR; TCRdb lists only in-frame clones, some missing. The data hold over 150,000 clones, with around 67% observed a single time. The sequencing sample was made of PBMCs. The receptor source for this set is a woman aged 25 to 39 in good health and CMV-seropositive.

The chain employs TRBV28 and TRBJ2-7, with a possible D match to TRBD1 (6 bases). The CDR3 totals 15 residues. Germline CDR1 and CDR2: MDHEN and SYDVKM. V shed 1 base and J shed 5 bases, with 15 bases lying between them. This chain's CDR3 is CASSLLPGVGDEQYF. CDR3 in DNA: TGTGCCAGCAGTTTATTGCCAGGGGTAGGCGACGAGCAGTACTTC.

This chain links TRBV7-9 with TRBJ1-1; perhaps TRBD1 as D (5 bases). V gave up 4 bases and J gave up 4 bases, with 16 bases separating them. There are 15 residues in the CDR3. Germline V lookup: CDR1 SEHNR, CDR2 FQNEAQ (reference sequence). CDR3 amino acids: CASSYPRVMGTEAFF. For the CDR3, the DNA is TGTGCCAGCAGCTACCCCAGGGTTATGGGCACTGAAGCTTTCTTT.

The chain has TRBV18 and TRBJ2-7, with TRBD1 matching 7 bases. CDR1 is KGHSH and CDR2 is LQKENI in the germline V gene. The CDR3 is made up of 14 amino acids. V lost 3 bases, J lost 5 bases, and 7 bases stayed unmatched. CDR3 protein: CASSPQGGRDEQYF. The CDR3 DNA reads TGTGCCAGCTCACCCCAAGGGGGCAGGGACGAGCAGTACTTC. The full variable domain, rest sourced from reference TRBV18 and TRBJ2-7, is NAGVMQNPRHLVRRRGQEARLRCSPMKGHSHVYWYRQLPEEGLKFMVYLQKENIIDESGMPKERFSAEFPKEGPSILRIQQVVRGDSAAYFCASSPQGGRDEQYFGPGTRLTVT.

V usage is TRBV5-1 and J usage is TRBJ1-1; tentatively, D is TRBD1 (5 bases). The V and J ends lost 3 bases and 1 base respectively, with 13 bases between them. The germline V gene has CDR1 SGHRS and CDR2 YFSETQ. CDR3 length equals 15 residues. The CDR3 region has the DNA TGCGCCAGCAGCTCCGGGGGTAGTCAGAACACTGAAGCTTTCTTT. It encodes CASSSGGSQNTEAFF.

This clone was recorded a few times. The rearrangement joins TRBV28 to TRBJ2-2; 9 bases match TRBD2. Germline lookup yields CDR1 MDHEN and CDR2 SYDVKM. The CDR3 sequence is 15 residues long. Unmatched junction bases numbered 4, after V lost 3 bases and J lost 5 bases. The CDR3 bases are TGTGCCAGCAGTTTCCCTAGCGGGACGACCGGGGAGCTGTTTTTT. Translation: CASSFPSGTTGELFF.

The chain uses TRBV28 and TRBJ2-1; 11 bases map to TRBD2. The CDR3 loop spans 17 amino acids. CDR1 and CDR2 from the germline V gene are MDHEN and SYDVKM. V gave up 5 bases and J gave up 0 bases; unmatched junction bases: 6. The CDR3 is CASSQGLAGLSYNEQFF. Written as DNA, the CDR3 is TGTGCCAGCAGTCAAGGACTAGCGGGTCTCTCCTACAATGAGCAGTTCTTC. Complete variable domain (other parts from reference TRBV28 and TRBJ2-1): DVKVTQSSRYLVKRTGEKVFLECVQDMDHENMFWYRQDPGLGLRLIYFSYDVKMKEKGDIPEGYSVSREKKERFSLILESASTNQTSMYLCASSQGLAGLSYNEQFFGPGTRLTVL.

The chain joins TRBV7-8 to TRBJ1-2, with D hard to call. From germline, CDR1 is SGHVS and CDR2 FQNEAQ. V was shortened by 4 bases and J by 0 bases, with 6 bases between the two germline ends. The CDR3 runs 13 residues. The CDR3 spells CASSSRPNYGYTF. The CDR3 DNA sequence: TGTGCCAGCAGCTCGAGGCCTAACTATGGCTACACCTTC.

The chain carries TRBV6-1 and TRBJ2-1; possible D gene TRBD2, 6 bases. Germline loops: CDR1 MNHNS, CDR2 SASEGT. This CDR3 region has 15 residues. V shed 4 bases and J shed 7 bases, with 17 bases lying between them. In DNA, the CDR3 is TGTGCCAGCAGTGTGAGACTAGACGCGGGTAATGAGCAGTTCTTC. It yields the protein CASSVRLDAGNEQFF.

The chain has TRBV21-1 and TRBJ2-3; TRBD1, the D gene given by the table, was not confirmed from the DNA. TRBV21-1 is shown as a pseudogene. The CDR3 totals 17 residues. CDR3: CASSIHRQGGGTDTQYF. CDR3 bases: TGTGCCAGCAGCATTCACCGACAGGGGGGAGGCACAGATACGCAGTATTTT.

CDR3 loop: CASSAGGAGASGANVLTF. The CDR3 bases are TGCGCCAGCAGCGCCGGGGGGGCGGGAGCCTCTGGGGCCAACGTCCTGACTTTC. The genes are TRBV5-1 and TRBJ2-6; 8 nucleotides align to TRBD2. V was pared by 4 bases and J by 0 bases, with 9 bases of the junction left unmatched. The CDR3 has 18 amino acids. CDR1 is SGHRS and CDR2 is YFSETQ in the germline V gene.

This sequence joins TRBV15 and TRBJ1-1; TRBD1 matches at 7 bases. This CDR3 comprises 15 residues. Unmatched junction bases numbered 5, after V lost 0 bases and J lost 4 bases. CDR1 and CDR2 (germline): LNHNV, YYDKDF (reference sequence). The DNA for the CDR3 is TGTGCCACCAGCAGAGAGGGCGGGACAGCCACTGAAGCTTTCTTT. Translating it yields CATSREGGTATEAFF.

This clone was recorded only once. The V call is TRBV28, the J call TRBJ2-1; TRBD2 matches 7 bases. The CDR3 spans 15 residues. The V segment lost 5 bases and the J segment 2 bases; nucleotides outside the gene matches: 6. Germline values: CDR1 MDHEN, CDR2 SYDVKM. The CDR3, as DNA: TGTGCCAGCAGTGACTCTAGCGGCCCCTACAATGAGCAGTTCTTC. This codes for CASSDSSGPYNEQFF.

This sequence joins TRBV11-3 and TRBJ2-2; 10 bases fit TRBD2. The junction had 4 bases not matched to a gene; V was cut back by 6 bases and J by 6 bases. Germline CDR1 SGHNT, CDR2 YENEEA. This CDR3 has 14 amino acids. This CDR3 reads CASRLAGISGELFF. In nucleotides, the CDR3 is TGTGCCAGCAGACTAGCGGGAATCTCCGGGGAGCTGTTTTTT.

Only one count was recorded for this clone. This rearrangement joins TRBV7-2 to TRBJ2-1; TRBD2 matches 9 bases. Germline V gene data show CDR1 as SGHTA and CDR2 as FQGNSA. The CDR3 is made up of 14 amino acids. The junction had 5 bases not matched to a gene; V was cut back by 3 bases and J by 8 bases. This CDR3 is CASSFQREDDEQFF. Written as DNA, the CDR3 is TGTGCCAGCAGCTTCCAGCGGGAGGACGATGAGCAGTTCTTC.

V usage is TRBV27 and J usage is TRBJ2-7; 7 nucleotides align to TRBD1. The CDR3 is 14 residues long. V dropped 6 bases and J dropped 0; count of bases not matched to a gene: 5. The V gene's germline CDR1 is MNHEY and CDR2 SMNVEV (reference sequence). CDR3 in DNA: TGTGCCAGCAGGACCGGGACAGCCTCCTACGAGCAGTACTTC. Residues: CASRTGTASYEQYF.

The chain carries TRBV27 and TRBJ1-1; possibly TRBD1 for D (5 bases). This CDR3 is built from 13 residues. Germline V gene lookup returns CDR1 MNHEY and CDR2 SMNVEV (reference sequence). V was shortened by 3 bases and J by 5 bases, with 10 bases between the two germline ends. CDR3 sequence: CASSFARGTEAFF. CDR3 DNA sequence: TGTGCCAGCAGTTTCGCTCGGGGGACTGAAGCTTTCTTT.

V usage is TRBV4-1 and J usage is TRBJ1-3; possibly TRBD1 for D (5 bases). V lost 1 base and J 5 bases, leaving 12 bases between the germline ends. The CDR3 loop spans 15 amino acids. Germline V gives CDR1 MGHRA, CDR2 YSYEKL. In DNA form, the CDR3 reads TGCGCCAGCAGCCAAGTCTCCGGGACTAGAAACACCATATATTTT. Translation: CASSQVSGTRNTIYF.

The chain uses TRBV6-6 and TRBJ1-5, with D perhaps TRBD1 (5 bases). The CDR3 is 12 residues long. From germline, CDR1 is MNHNY and CDR2 SVGAGI (reference sequence). Trimming cost V 6 bases and J 11 bases, with 14 bases left between them. The CDR3: CASSPAGGTQHF. The CDR3 DNA sequence: TGTGCCAGCAGCCCCGCGGGGGGAACCCAGCATTTT.

V and J are TRBV5-1 and TRBJ1-4; 7 nucleotides agree with TRBD1. This CDR3 comprises 16 residues. The germline V gene encodes CDR1 SGHRS and CDR2 YFSETQ. Trimming cost V 0 bases and J 4 bases; bases outside gene matches: 6. The CDR3 DNA follows: TGCGCCAGCAGCTTGGAGTTGGGACAGCGTAATGAAAAACTGTTTTTT. This encodes CASSLELGQRNEKLFF.

The rearrangement joins TRBV5-4 to TRBJ2-7; 7 nucleotides align to TRBD1. The CDR3 spans 15 residues. Germline assignment: CDR1 SGHNT and CDR2 YYREEE (reference sequence). Germline trimming cut 0 bases from V and 0 bases from J; bases unmatched to any gene: 3. The CDR3 DNA sequence: TGTGCCAGCAGCTTGGGACAGGGAGTCTCCTACGAGCAGTACTTC. Its translation is CASSLGQGVSYEQYF.

There are a few counts of this clone. The chain couples TRBV2 to TRBJ2-7; TRBD2 matches at 11 bases. Trimming took 4 bases from V and 0 from J; bases not matched to a gene: 2. CDR1 is SNHLY and CDR2 is FYNNEI in the germline V gene. The CDR3 loop spans 15 amino acids. Here the CDR3 DNA reads TGTGCCAGCAGTGTCACTAGCGGGAGCTCCTACGAGCAGTACTTC. It is translated as CASSVTSGSSYEQYF.

This clone was seen a handful of times. The chain has TRBV2 and TRBJ2-7, with 9 nucleotides matching TRBD2. The ends lost 1 base at V and 4 bases at J; junction bases unmatched: 11. Germline CDR1 reads SNHLY; CDR2 reads FYNNEI. The CDR3 consists of 17 residues. As DNA, the CDR3 is TGTGCCAGCAGTGAAGAACTAGCGGGCAAATTGGGGTACGAGCAGTACTTC. The encoded protein is CASSEELAGKLGYEQYF. Based on the CDR3 plus reference TRBV2 and TRBJ2-7, the full variable domain is EPEVTQTPSHQVTQMGQEVILRCVPISNHLYFYWYRQILGQKVEFLVSFYNNEISEKSEIFDDQFSVERPDGSNFTLKIRSTKLEDSAMYFCASSEELAGKLGYEQYFGPGTRLTVT.

About this clone: The same CDR3 is also encoded by other DNA sequences in this sample. The V gene is TRBV6-6, the J gene TRBJ2-7; D unresolved. Germline assignment: CDR1 MNHNY and CDR2 SVGAGI (reference sequence). This CDR3 has 14 residues. Trimming removed 4 bases from V and 6 bases from J, with 16 bases in between. CDR3 amino acids: CASSSLADPLEQYF. The CDR3, as DNA: TGTGCCAGCAGTTCATTAGCAGACCCCCTCGAGCAGTACTTC.

The chain couples TRBV27 to TRBJ2-1, with 12 bases identical to TRBD2. V trimming: 6 bases; J trimming: 3 bases; junction bases outside the gene matches: 3. This CDR3 has 15 residues. Germline V gene data show CDR1 as MNHEY and CDR2 as SMNVEV (reference sequence). Written as DNA, the CDR3 is TGTGCCAGCAGGGAGACTAGCGGGAGCTACAATGAGCAGTTCTTC. It encodes CASRETSGSYNEQFF.

This clone has a handful of counts. The chain uses TRBV6-6 and TRBJ2-7, with D uncertain. This CDR3 contains 14 residues. V lost 6 bases, J lost 2 bases, and 14 bases lay in between. In germline, CDR1 is MNHNY, CDR2 SVGAGI (reference sequence). CDR3 sequence reads: CASRRHQIPYEQYF. The CDR3, as DNA: TGTGCCAGCAGGAGACACCAAATACCCTACGAGCAGTACTTC.

The J gene is TRBJ2-3, the V gene TRBV5-1; weak D call: TRBD2 (5 bases). Germline CDR1 SGHRS, CDR2 YFSETQ. V was shortened by 4 bases and J by 1 base, with 19 bases between the two germline ends. The CDR3 extends over 17 amino acids. The CDR3 protein is CASSPSAGGYRTDTQYF. The CDR3 bases are TGCGCCAGCAGCCCCTCGGCAGGAGGTTACCGCACAGATACGCAGTATTTT.

The chain is built from TRBV15 and TRBJ2-7; the D gene is possibly TRBD2 (5 bases). This CDR3 is built from 16 residues. V was cut by 5 bases and J by 2 bases, with 19 bases left in between. The germline gives CDR1 LNHNV, CDR2 YYDKDF (reference sequence). DNA for the CDR3: TGTGCCACCAGCTCGGGAAGCTCGTGGGATACCTACGAGCAGTACTTC. Encoded protein: CATSSGSSWDTYEQYF.

The gene calls are TRBV10-2 and TRBJ1-1; 11 bases match TRBD1. This CDR3 has 16 residues. Germline CDR1 reads WSHSY; CDR2 reads SAAADI. The trim removed 4 bases at V and 5 bases at J, leaving 9 bases unmatched. The CDR3 reads CASSARGQGARTEAFF. The DNA for the CDR3 is TGCGCCAGCAGTGCACGAGGACAGGGGGCGCGGACTGAAGCTTTCTTT.

This clone has a single count. Other nucleotide sequences in the sample specify the same CDR3. The rearrangement uses TRBV5-1 and TRBJ2-1, with unresolved D. V dropped 4 bases and J dropped 2 bases, with 19 bases sitting between them. Germline loops: CDR1 SGHRS, CDR2 YFSETQ. The CDR3 is made up of 17 amino acids. The CDR3 sequence: CASSHHDWFNPYNEQFF. CDR3 DNA sequence: TGCGCCAGCAGCCACCACGACTGGTTTAACCCCTACAATGAGCAGTTCTTC. Full variable domain (rest looked up from reference TRBV5-1 and TRBJ2-1): KAGVTQTPRYLIKTRGQQVTLSCSPISGHRSVSWYQQTPGQGLQFLFEYFSETQRNKGNFPGRFSGRQFSNSRSEMNVSTLELGDSALYLCASSHHDWFNPYNEQFFGPGTRLTVL.

The chain recombines TRBV28 with TRBJ1-2; perhaps TRBD1 as D (6 bases). This CDR3 contains 13 residues. Trimming stripped 3 bases from V and 4 bases from J, with 9 bases between. Germline V CDR1 and CDR2: MDHEN, SYDVKM. The CDR3 loop reads CASSFAGVYGYTF. For the CDR3, the DNA is TGTGCCAGCAGTTTTGCAGGGGTCTATGGCTACACCTTC.